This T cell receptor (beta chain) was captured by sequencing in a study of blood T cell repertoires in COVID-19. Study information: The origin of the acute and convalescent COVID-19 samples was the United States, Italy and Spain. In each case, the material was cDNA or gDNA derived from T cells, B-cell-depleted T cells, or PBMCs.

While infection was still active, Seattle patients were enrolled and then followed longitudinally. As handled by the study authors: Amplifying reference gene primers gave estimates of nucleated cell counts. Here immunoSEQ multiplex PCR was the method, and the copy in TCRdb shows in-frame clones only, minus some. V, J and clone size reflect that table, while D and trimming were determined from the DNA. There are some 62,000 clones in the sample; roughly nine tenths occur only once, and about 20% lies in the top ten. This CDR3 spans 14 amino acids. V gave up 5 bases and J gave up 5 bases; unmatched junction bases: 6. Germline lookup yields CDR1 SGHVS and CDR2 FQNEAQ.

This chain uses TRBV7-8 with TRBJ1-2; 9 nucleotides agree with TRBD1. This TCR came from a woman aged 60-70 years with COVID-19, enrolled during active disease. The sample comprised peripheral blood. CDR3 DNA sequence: TGTGCCAGCAGCCGAACCGGGACAGGGTATGGCTACACCTTC. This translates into CASSRTGTGYGYTF.